This entry describes one TCR beta chain. Its antigen is not known. The data are from a study of CD8+ T cells in alopecia areata. Findings of the study overall: Clonality in lesional scalp, especially alopecia totalis/universalis, exceeded that of normal scalp. There were also resident alphabeta T cells of normal skin sequenced in scalp samples.

Extracted from the samples, RNA was reverse transcribed into cDNA to serve as the sequencing template. Generated by immunoSEQ multiplex PCR, the TCRdb table keeps only in-frame clones and is missing some. Altogether 100,000 to 130,000 clones are present, approximately 59% being singletons, with the ten largest covering 20% to 25%. The CDR3 runs 18 residues. Germline V lookup: CDR1 SNHLY, CDR2 FYNNEI. V lost 5 bases and J 1 base, leaving 20 bases between the germline ends. The V and J genes are TRBV2 and TRBJ2-2; D may be TRBD1 or TRBD2 (5 bases each). The receptor was isolated from a human donor in good health. The sequencing sample was made of CD8+ T cells sorted from blood. The CDR3 nucleotides read TGTGCCAGCAGTTCCGGGACGCTACTATTCCAGAACACCGGGGAGCTGTTTTTT. Its protein is CASSSGTLLFQNTGELFF. The variable domain in full, completed from reference TRBV2 and TRBJ2-2, reads EPEVTQTPSHQVTQMGQEVILRCVPISNHLYFYWYRQILGQKVEFLVSFYNNEISEKSEIFDDQFSVERPDGSNFTLKIRSTKLEDSAMYFCASSSGTLLFQNTGELFFGEGSRLTVL.